Below, 11 T cell receptor beta chains from the same sample are listed, as sequenced in a study of blood T cell repertoires in COVID-19. Produced via immunoSEQ multiplex PCR; TCRdb's table is partial and in-frame only. The sample shows 350,000 or so clones, about 90% of them seen only once. Specimen: PBMCs or T cells enriched from blood (not recorded which). The receptors were sampled from a woman aged 25 to 45 who had been exposed to COVID-19.

The sample holds a few counts of this clone. The rearrangement links TRBV6-2 or TRBV6-3 to TRBJ1-2; D perhaps matches TRBD1 (5 bases). Germline V gene data show CDR1 as MNHEY and CDR2 as SVGEGT. V was clipped by 5 bases and J by 3 bases, with 10 bases between them. This CDR3 has 13 residues. DNA of the CDR3: TGTGCCAGCAGTCCCCGACAGTACTATGGCTACACCTTC. This translates into CASSPRQYYGYTF.

The genes are TRBV28 and TRBJ2-3; 12 positions agree with TRBD2. Looked up from germline, CDR1 is MDHEN and CDR2 is SYDVKM. J gave up 4 bases and V 5 bases, and 10 bases lay outside the gene matches. This CDR3 region has 17 residues. CDR3: CASSLRWTSGVADTQYF. CDR3 DNA sequence: TGTGCCAGCAGTCTAAGGTGGACTAGCGGGGTCGCAGATACGCAGTATTTT.

The chain links TRBV7-9 to TRBJ2-3; a possible D gene is TRBD1 (6 bases). Germline V gene data show CDR1 as SEHNR and CDR2 as FQNEAQ (reference sequence). With 5 bases removed from V and 5 bases from J, the gap between germline ends came to 20 bases. The CDR3 spans 16 residues. For the CDR3, the DNA is TGTGCCAGCAGCCGAGTAAAGCAGGGGAGCGGAGATACGCAGTATTTT. It yields the protein CASSRVKQGSGDTQYF. Combining the CDR3 with reference TRBV7-9 and TRBJ2-3 gives the whole variable domain DTGVSQNPRHKITKRGQNVTFRCDPISEHNRLYWYRQTLGQGPEFLTYFQNEAQLEKSRLLSDRFSAERPKGSFSTLEIQRTEQGDSAMYLCASSRVKQGSGDTQYFGPGTRLTVL.

The rearrangement uses TRBV19 and TRBJ1-1; D ambiguous. The V end lost 3 bases, the J end lost 3 bases, and 11 bases lay between the germline ends. The germline V gene has CDR1 LNHDA and CDR2 SQIVND (reference sequence). The CDR3 spans 14 residues. The CDR3 here is CASSISISDTEAFF. For the CDR3, the DNA is TGTGCCAGTAGTATTTCCATTTCGGACACTGAAGCTTTCTTT. Looking up the rest from reference TRBV19 and TRBJ1-1 gives the full variable domain: DGGITQSPKYLFRKEGQNVTLSCEQNLNHDAMYWYRQDPGQGLRLIYYSQIVNDFQKGDIAEGYSVSREKKESFPLTVTSAQKNPTAFYLCASSISISDTEAFFGQGTRLTVV.

V and J are TRBV9 and TRBJ2-3, with 11 bases identical to TRBD2. V dropped 0 bases and J dropped 3; count of bases not matched to a gene: 3. The germline V gene encodes CDR1 SGDLS and CDR2 YYNGEE. The CDR3 loop spans 16 amino acids. The chain's CDR3 is CASSVGSGRATDTQYF. The CDR3 nucleotides read TGTGCCAGCAGCGTAGGTAGCGGGAGGGCAACAGATACGCAGTATTTT.

This chain connects TRBV14 to TRBJ2-4; 7 bases line up with TRBD1. Germline CDR1 is SGHDN and CDR2 is FVKESK. Trimming cost V 1 base and J 9 bases; bases outside gene matches: 6. This CDR3 is built from 14 residues. This CDR3 is CASSQGQGFGIQYF. The CDR3 nucleotides read TGTGCCAGCAGCCAAGGACAGGGATTCGGCATTCAGTACTTC.

The chain links TRBV3-1 (or the pseudogene TRBV3-2) to TRBJ2-2; D unclear. Germline V lookup: CDR1 LGHDT, CDR2 YNNKEL (reference sequence). The CDR3 contains 14 residues. V lost 3 bases and J lost 3, with 8 bases in between. The CDR3 is CASSHSSYTGELFF. The DNA of the CDR3 is TGTGCCAGCAGCCATAGCAGCTACACCGGGGAGCTGTTTTTT.

V and J are TRBV7-2 and TRBJ2-2, with 9 bases aligning to TRBD2. With V trimmed by 3 bases and J by 3 bases, 5 bases remained unmatched. The V gene's germline CDR1 is SGHTA and CDR2 FQGNSA. This CDR3 is built from 16 residues. The CDR3 protein is CASSFPLAGYTGELFF. Here the CDR3 DNA reads TGTGCCAGCAGCTTCCCACTAGCGGGTTACACCGGGGAGCTGTTTTTT.

V usage is TRBV28 and J usage is TRBJ2-5; D is perhaps TRBD1 (6 bases). Trimming stripped 1 base from V and 4 bases from J, with 16 bases between. The CDR3 has 16 residues. Germline V gives CDR1 MDHEN, CDR2 SYDVKM. This CDR3 is CASSLLGQGRGETQYF. The DNA for the CDR3 is TGTGCCAGCAGTTTATTAGGGCAGGGGAGAGGAGAGACCCAGTACTTC. The variable domain in full, with the rest retrieved from reference TRBV28 and TRBJ2-5, is DVKVTQSSRYLVKRTGEKVFLECVQDMDHENMFWYRQDPGLGLRLIYFSYDVKMKEKGDIPEGYSVSREKKERFSLILESASTNQTSMYLCASSLLGQGRGETQYFGPGTRLLVL.

This chain joins TRBV28 and TRBJ1-5; a possible D gene is TRBD1 (5 bases). Deletions cut 1 base from V and 2 bases from J, with 15 bases between. CDR1 and CDR2 from the germline V gene are MDHEN and SYDVKM. CDR3 size: 17 residues. In nucleotides, the CDR3 is TGTGCCAGCAGTTTATCTCGGGGGAAAGGTGGCAATCAGCCCCAGCATTTT. This gives the protein CASSLSRGKGGNQPQHF.

This clone has only a few counts. V usage is TRBV28 and J usage is TRBJ2-1, with 13 positions matching TRBD2. Germline V gene data show CDR1 as MDHEN and CDR2 as SYDVKM. Unmatched junction bases numbered 9, after V lost 8 bases and J lost 5 bases. This CDR3 is 16 amino acids long. The CDR3, as DNA: TGTGCCAGCGGACTAGCGGGAGAGAACCCGAACAATGAGCAGTTCTTC. This codes for CASGLAGENPNNEQFF.